This TCR beta chain was identified in a study of cytomegalovirus exposure and HLA in healthy donors. Points from the study as a whole: There were three CMV-associated chains whose specificity for CMV antigens was confirmed in vitro. About 87% or about 30% of the time was how often most TCR beta V segments were productive, according to an earlier analysis.

60 Vbeta and 13 Jbeta primers were used in PCR. Produced via immunoSEQ multiplex PCR; TCRdb's table is partial and in-frame only. The sample's table shows roughly 40,000 clones. On this clone: What it binds is unknown.

The source material was PBMCs. This TCR was recovered from a middle-aged man in good health and CMV-seropositive.

As DNA, the CDR3 is TGCGCCAGCAGCCAAGAGAGCACGGGTACCAACACTGAAGCTTTCTTT. Amino acid sequence: CASSQESTGTNTEAFF. The chain joins TRBV4-1 to TRBJ1-1; D remains unclear. The CDR3 is 16 residues long. Trimming left V 0 bases short and J 2 bases short, with 13 bases between. Germline V CDR1 and CDR2: MGHRA, YSYEKL.